This TCR beta chain stems from a study of blood T cell repertoires in COVID-19. This clone was picked up a small number of times. Assay used: immunoSEQ multiplex PCR; TCRdb lists only in-frame clones, some missing. Counted here are 300,000 to 400,000 clones, 85% occurring once; the ten biggest clones make up 1.5% to 2%. V shed 5 bases, J shed 6 bases, and the junction held 10 bases outside the gene matches. CDR3 length: 15 amino acids. Germline values: CDR1 SGHDN, CDR2 FVKESK. The source material was PBMCs or T cells enriched from blood (not recorded which). The sequence derives from a woman under 40 who had been exposed to COVID-19. The gene calls are TRBV14 and TRBJ2-1, with 7 nucleotides matching TRBD1. CDR3 nucleotide sequence: TGTGCCAGCAGCGTCCGACAGGGACAACGCAATGAGCAGTTCTTC. This gives the protein CASSVRQGQRNEQFF.